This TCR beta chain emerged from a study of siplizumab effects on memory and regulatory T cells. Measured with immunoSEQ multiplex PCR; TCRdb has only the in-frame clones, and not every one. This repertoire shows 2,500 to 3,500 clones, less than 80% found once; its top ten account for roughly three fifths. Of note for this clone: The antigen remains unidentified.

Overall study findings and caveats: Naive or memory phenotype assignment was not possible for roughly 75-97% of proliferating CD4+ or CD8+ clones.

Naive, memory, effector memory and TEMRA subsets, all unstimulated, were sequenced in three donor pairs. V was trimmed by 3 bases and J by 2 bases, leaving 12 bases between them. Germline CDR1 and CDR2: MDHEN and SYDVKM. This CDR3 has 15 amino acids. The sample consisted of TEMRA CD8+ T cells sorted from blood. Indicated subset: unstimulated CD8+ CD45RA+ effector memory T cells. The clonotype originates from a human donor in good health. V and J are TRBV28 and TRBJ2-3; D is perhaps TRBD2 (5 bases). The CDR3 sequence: CASSFYSVVTDTQYF. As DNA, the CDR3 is TGTGCCAGCAGTTTTTATAGCGTAGTCACAGATACGCAGTATTTT.